This T cell receptor (beta chain) was captured in a study of OX40 agonist ivuxolimab in advanced cancers. Turning to the study itself: A history of anti-PD-1, anti-PD-L1 or anti-CTLA-4 therapy was acceptable, and roughly 40% had some.

Points from the study as a whole: CD8+ T cells were the subset that, on average, had more expanded clones than CD4+.

On this clone: Its antigen is currently unknown.

The protocol was immunoSEQ multiplex PCR, while the TCRdb copy is restricted to in-frame clones and leaves out a portion. Of fewer than 75,000 clones listed, approximately 80% were seen once; the top ten hold around 8%. Germline V gene sequence: CDR1 MNHEY, CDR2 SVGAGI. V lost 6 bases and J 9 bases, leaving 15 bases between the germline ends. CDR3 length: 13 residues. This material consisted of CD4+ or CD8+ T cells sorted from blood, taken in a trial of the OX40 agonist ivuxolimab. The TCR was taken from an adult with an advanced solid tumor such as melanoma, head and neck, liver or kidney cancer. This rearrangement joins TRBV6-5 to TRBJ2-1, with D tentatively TRBD1 (6 bases). The CDR3 here is CASRQGNRIEQFF. CDR3 nucleotides: TGTGCCAGCAGACAGGGAAACCGCATTGAGCAGTTCTTC.